Given below is one TCR beta chain in context. Its antigen is not identified. Preparation methods for the bulk TCR libraries were those previously described, with listed TCR primers. TCRdb called the PCR reads again in MiXCR, with one record for every CDR3 protein. The sample holds some 680,000 distinct CDR3 sequences; 25% are singletons and the top ten take about 0.84%. This specimen belongs to a study of molecular identifiers for immune sequencing clone quantification. Study background: Five portions were made in replicates from RNA of 20,000 or 100,000 naive CD8 cells, and four underwent sequencing.

Germline CDR1 is MNHEY and CDR2 is SMNVEV (reference sequence). CDR3 size: 14 residues. J was trimmed by 6 bases and V by 11 bases; bases with no gene match: 12. The study, taken as a whole, reports: Molecules of identical TCR sharing a barcode could underestimate highly expanded clone sizes.

V and J are TRBV27 and TRBJ2-3; 9 positions agree with TRBD2. Sequencing was done on a sample of naive CD8+ T cells from blood, with Jurkat cell RNA spiked in. Subset reported: FACS-sorted CD8+CD4-CCR7+CD45RA+ naive T cells. The receptor's source is a human donor in good health. Some libraries in this study had Jurkat cell RNA spiked in. Written as DNA, the CDR3 is TGTGCCTCCCTCGTGCGGGGGGGCGGGGATACGCAGTATTTT. Translating it yields CASLVRGGGDTQYF.